This paragraph reports one T cell receptor (beta chain). TCRdb keeps only in-frame clones here, not all; method: immunoSEQ multiplex PCR. The sample yields roughly 2 million clones, about 95% seen once. This entry belongs to a study of shared clonotypes between healthy human individuals. Only Caucasian adults living in Nashville, Tennessee served as donors. The V end lost 0 bases, the J end lost 8 bases, and 11 bases lay between the germline ends. Germline CDR1 is SGHRS and CDR2 is YFSETQ. The CDR3 is 14 amino acids. The chain combines TRBV5-1 with TRBJ2-2; D might be TRBD2 (6 bases). Sequenced: naive CD4+ T cells sorted from blood. The subset here: CD45RA+ positively selected. This TCR was recovered from a man between 18 and 35 years old in good health. CDR3 in amino acids: CASSLVAEGGELFF. Here the CDR3 DNA reads TGCGCCAGCAGCTTGGTGGCGGAGGGAGGGGAGCTGTTTTTT.